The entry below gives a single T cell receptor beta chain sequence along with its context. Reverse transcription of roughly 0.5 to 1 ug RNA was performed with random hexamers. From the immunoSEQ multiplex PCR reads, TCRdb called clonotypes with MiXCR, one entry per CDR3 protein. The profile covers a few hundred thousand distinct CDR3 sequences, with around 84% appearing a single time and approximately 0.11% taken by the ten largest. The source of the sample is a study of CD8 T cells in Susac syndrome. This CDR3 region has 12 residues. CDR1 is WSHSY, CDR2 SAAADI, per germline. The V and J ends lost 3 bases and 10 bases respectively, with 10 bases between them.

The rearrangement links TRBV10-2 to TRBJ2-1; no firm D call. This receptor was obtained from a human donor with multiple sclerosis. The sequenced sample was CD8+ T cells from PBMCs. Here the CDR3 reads CASSESAYEQFF. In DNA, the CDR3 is TGCGCCAGCAGTGAAAGTGCGTACGAGCAGTTCTTC.